The clone carrying this T cell receptor (beta chain) was seen repeatedly, ten times or more. This entry comes from a study of T-cell reconstitution after alpha-beta-depleted transplantation in children. Germline CDR1 and CDR2: SGHTA and FQGNSA. After removal of 2 bases from V and 2 bases from J, the junction contained 3 bases not matched to a gene. The CDR3 contains 15 residues. Library preparation (for TCRbeta) was performed with unique molecular identifiers. TCRdb itself ran the PCR reads through MiXCR, one entry per CDR3 protein. The table shows approximately 500,000 distinct CDR3 sequences, with about 11% occurring only once.

Source: PBMCs, taken before TCRalphabeta/CD19-depleted stem cell transplant. The chain uses TRBV7-2 and TRBJ2-1; 7 nucleotides agree with TRBD2. The sequence was collected from a child aged 2 to 10 with inherited bone marrow failure, due to receive a stem cell transplant. CDR3 sequence: CASSLPSGTYNEQFF. DNA for the CDR3: TGTGCCAGCAGCTTACCCAGCGGGACCTACAATGAGCAGTTCTTC.